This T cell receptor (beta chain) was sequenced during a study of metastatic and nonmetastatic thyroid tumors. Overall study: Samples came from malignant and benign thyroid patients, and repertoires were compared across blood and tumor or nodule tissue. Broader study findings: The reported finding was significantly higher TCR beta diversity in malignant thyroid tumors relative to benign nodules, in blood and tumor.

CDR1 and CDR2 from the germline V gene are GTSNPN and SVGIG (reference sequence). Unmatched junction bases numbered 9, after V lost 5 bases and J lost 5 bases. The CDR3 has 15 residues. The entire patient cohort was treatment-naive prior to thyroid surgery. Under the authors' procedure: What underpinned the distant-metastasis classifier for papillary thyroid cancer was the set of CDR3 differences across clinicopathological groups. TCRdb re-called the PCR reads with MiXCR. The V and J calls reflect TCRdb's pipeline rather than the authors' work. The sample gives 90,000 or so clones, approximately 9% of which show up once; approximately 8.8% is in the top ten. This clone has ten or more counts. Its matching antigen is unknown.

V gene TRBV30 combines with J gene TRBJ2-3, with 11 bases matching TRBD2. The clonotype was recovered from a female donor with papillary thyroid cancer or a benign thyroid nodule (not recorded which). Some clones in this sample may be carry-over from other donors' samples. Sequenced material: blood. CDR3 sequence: CAWGLLAGVGDTQYF. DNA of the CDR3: TGTGCCTGGGGCTTACTAGCGGGGGTGGGAGATACGCAGTATTTT.